These T cell receptor beta chains were read from a single sample in a study of tumour-infiltrating T cells in Burkitt lymphoma. Profiled with immunoSEQ multiplex PCR; TCRdb holds only in-frame clones, not every one. The sample includes a few hundred clones, approximately 17% seen only once; the top ten take approximately 70%. The sample consisted of tumor tissue. These receptors all stem from a human donor with Burkitt lymphoma. Both conserved end residues are part of each CDR3. A D gene is named only where the DNA matches it firmly. Rows give clone size only sometimes, using once, few, many, or a class for an expanded clone.

d_call j_call v_call clone_size cdr3_nt cdr3_aa
NA TRBJ2-1 TRBV6-5 few TGTGCCAGCAGTTACTCGCGGAGGGTGGAATACAATGAGCAGTTCTTC CASSYSRRVEYNEQFF
NA TRBJ2-5 TRBV5-4 few TGTGCCAGCAGCGCACCGGGAACCCAAGAGACCCAGTACTTC CASSAPGTQETQYF
NA TRBJ2-7 TRBV29-1 NA TGCAGCGTGGACCAGGGCTCCTACGAGCAGTACTTC CSVDQGSYEQYF
NA TRBJ1-2 TRBV28 NA TGTGCCAGCAGTTTATTCGGGGGCCGGGACAATTCCTATGGCTACACCTTC CASSLFGGRDNSYGYTF
TRBD1 TRBJ2-5 TRBV4-3 NA TGCGCCAGCAGCCAAGGGACAGGGAGGGAGACCCAGTACTTC CASSQGTGRETQYF
TRBD2 TRBJ2-1 TRBV29-1 NA TGCAGCGTTGAAGGTGCGGGAGGCCACCAAACCTACAATGAGCAGTTCTTC CSVEGAGGHQTYNEQFF
TRBD1 TRBJ1-5 TRBV6-1 few TGTGCCAGCAGTGAAGCTAGGGGACAGTCATCTCAGCCCCAGCATTTT CASSEARGQSSQPQHF
NA TRBJ2-2 TRBV4-3 few TGCGCCAGCAGCCAAGGTCGAAAGGGTGTGGCCGGGGAGCTGTTTTTT CASSQGRKGVAGELFF
NA TRBJ1-1 TRBV15 NA TGTGCCACCAGCAGAGATCAGAACACTGAAGCTTTCTTT CATSRDQNTEAFF
NA TRBJ1-1 TRBV9 NA TGTGCCAGCAGCGTAGGAGCCGACTCCACTGAAGCTTTCTTT CASSVGADSTEAFF
NA TRBJ2-2 TRBV21-1 NA TGTGCCAGCAGCAAGAGTCGGGACAGGGTGGACACCGGGGAGCTGTTTTTT CASSKSRDRVDTGELFF
NA TRBJ2-3 TRBV30 few TGTGCCTGGAGTGCGAACACAGATACGCAGTATTTT CAWSANTDTQYF
NA TRBJ1-1 TRBV29-1 NA TGCAGCGTCAGCTCGCCACGAGAATTTGAAGCTTTCTTT CSVSSPREFEAFF
TRBD2 TRBJ2-1 TRBV7-2 NA TGTGCCAGCAGCTTGGGCGGGAGCCCCCACAATGAGCAGTTCTTC CASSLGGSPHNEQFF
TRBD2 TRBJ2-3 TRBV10-3 NA TGTGCCATCAGTCGACTAGCGGGAGCGGCAGATACGCAGTATTTT CAISRLAGAADTQYF
TRBD2 TRBJ2-7 TRBV4-2 NA TGTGCCAGCAGGCCAACTAGCGGGAAAACCTACGAGCAGTACTTC CASRPTSGKTYEQYF
TRBD1 TRBJ2-1 TRBV29-1 few TGCAGCGTTCTTGGGACAGACCTGTCCTACAATGAGCAGTTCTTC CSVLGTDLSYNEQFF
TRBD2 TRBJ2-2 TRBV15 NA TGTGCCACCAGCAGGGGACTAGCGGGCACCGGGGAGCTGTTTTTT CATSRGLAGTGELFF
TRBD1 TRBJ2-5 TRBV19 few TGTGCCAGTAGAGGGGGCCTGGAAGAGACCCAGTACTTC CASRGGLEETQYF
TRBD2 TRBJ2-5 TRBV5-1 few TGCGCCAGCAGCTTGGCCGTTAGCGGGAGGGTAGAGACCCAGTACTTC CASSLAVSGRVETQYF
TRBD1 TRBJ1-2 TRBV28 few TGTGCCAGCATTACAGGACCGGGACAGTATGGCTACACCTTC CASITGPGQYGYTF
TRBD1 TRBJ2-7 TRBV10-3 large TGTGCCATCAGTGCAGGGACAGCCTCCTACGAGCAGTACTTC CAISAGTASYEQYF
NA TRBJ1-5 TRBV29-1 NA TGCAGCGTTGTAGGGCAGGTTAATCAGCCCCAGCATTTT CSVVGQVNQPQHF
NA TRBJ2-1 TRBV7-3 NA TGTGCCAGCAGCTTCGGCTTCTCCTACAATGAGCAGTTCTTC CASSFGFSYNEQFF
TRBD1 TRBJ1-5 TRBV28 NA TGTGCCAGCAGCTCCCCCGCAGGGGGGTGGCCCCAGCATTTT CASSSPAGGWPQHF
NA TRBJ2-5 TRBV27 few TGTGCCAGCAGTTTATTTTGGGACGAACAAGAGACCCAGTACTTC CASSLFWDEQETQYF
TRBD2 TRBJ2-5 TRBV13 NA TGTGCCAGCAGCCCCCCGGGAGGGGAAGAGACCCAGTACTTC CASSPPGGEETQYF
NA TRBJ2-5 TRBV25-1 few TGTGCCAGCAGTGTTCCCGGAAACCAAGAGACCCAGTACTTC CASSVPGNQETQYF
TRBD2 TRBJ2-3 TRBV4-2 few TGTGCCAGCAGCCACAGCAAGGGAGGGGCAGATACGCAGTATTTT CASSHSKGGADTQYF
NA TRBJ2-3 TRBV5-4 NA TGTGCCAGCAGCTTGGACTTAACTAGCACAGATACGCAGTATTTT CASSLDLTSTDTQYF
NA TRBJ1-2 TRBV10-2 few TGCGCCAGCAGTGCAGGGGAGGGGCTGTATGGCTACACCTTC CASSAGEGLYGYTF
NA TRBJ1-2 TRBV7-2 few TGTGCCAGCAGCTTAGAACGAGGGAGCTATGGCTACACCTTC CASSLERGSYGYTF
NA TRBJ2-7 TRBV4-1 NA TGCGCCAGCAGCCCCCAGCCTCAATACGAGCAGTACTTC CASSPQPQYEQYF
TRBD2 TRBJ2-7 TRBV5-4 hyperexpanded TGTGCCAGCAGCCCCAGCGGGAGGGCCTACGAGCAGTACTTC CASSPSGRAYEQYF
TRBD1 TRBJ1-3 TRBV7-2 few TGTGCCAGCAGCTTAAGGACAGGGGGCCGGGCGGGAAACACCATATATTTT CASSLRTGGRAGNTIYF
NA TRBJ2-3 TRBV5-1 NA TGCGCCAGCAGGACGGGGGACAACACAGATACGCAGTATTTT CASRTGDNTDTQYF
TRBD2 TRBJ2-1 TRBV27 NA TGTGCCAGCAGTTTATGGGCGGCGGGAGGGCCCAACAATGAGCAGTTCTTC CASSLWAAGGPNNEQFF
TRBD1 TRBJ2-1 TRBV7-6 few TGTGCCAGCAGCTACCCCCGACAGGGGGCTGGCGGACACTCTCCCAATGAGCAGTTCTTC CASSYPRQGAGGHSPNEQFF
TRBD2 TRBJ2-1 TRBV30 NA TGTGCCTGGAGTGTAAACCTAGCGGGTGTCAATGAGCAGTTCTTC CAWSVNLAGVNEQFF
NA TRBJ2-3 TRBV27 NA TGTGCCAGCAGTTTCTACCCGGTGGTAGATACGCAGTATTTT CASSFYPVVDTQYF
NA TRBJ2-3 TRBV4-1 hyperexpanded TGCGCCAGCAGCCAAGATCCGCGGACAGATACGCAGTATTTT CASSQDPRTDTQYF
TRBD1 TRBJ1-2 TRBV11-2 few TGTGCCAGCAGCTTAGTTTCCGGACAGGGGGCAAATGGCTACACCTTC CASSLVSGQGANGYTF
NA TRBJ2-5 TRBV27 NA TGTGCCAGCAGTGAACTGACCCAGGGTAGAGAGACCCAGTACTTC CASSELTQGRETQYF
TRBD2 TRBJ2-7 TRBV6-7 NA TGTGCCAGTTCTAGCGGGACCTCCTACGAGCAGTACTTC CASSSGTSYEQYF
NA TRBJ1-5 TRBV19 NA TGTGCCAGTAGTATAGGCAGGGATCAGCCCCAGCATTTT CASSIGRDQPQHF